This section outlines one TCR beta chain sequence together with its context. Investigators isolated RNA and reverse transcribed it into cDNA to act as the sequencing template. Assay: immunoSEQ multiplex PCR; the TCRdb copy retains only in-frame clones and omits some. This repertoire shows around 190,000 clones, 50% to 60% found once; its top ten account for 0.69%. This record belongs to a study of CD8+ T cells in alopecia areata. Described treatment: oral pan-JAK inhibitor, 5-10 mg twice daily. V was clipped by 3 bases and J by 0 bases, with 8 bases between them. The germline V gene encodes CDR1 SGHVS and CDR2 FQNEAQ. CDR3 size: 15 residues.

This chain connects TRBV7-8 to TRBJ2-2; D gene ambiguous. This clonotype originated in a human donor with alopecia areata. The starting material was CD4+ T cells sorted from blood, obtained at week 4, from a patient treated with tofacitinib. CDR3 residues: CASSFSRSNTGELFF. The CDR3 coding sequence is TGTGCCAGCAGCTTTAGCCGATCGAACACCGGGGAGCTGTTTTTT.